The 27 T cell receptor beta chains reported below all come from one sample, sequenced in a study of blood T cells in healthy people across ages. For the second PCR, which ran for roughly 7 to 11 cycles, a sample-barcoded 5' primer and a J-beta primer mix were used. Via MiXCR, TCRdb re-called the 5' RACE reads, giving one row per CDR3 protein. In the table there are fewer than 750,000 distinct CDR3 sequences, 40% to 50% of which are singletons. The sample comprised blood. The receptors were gathered from a man older than 75 in good health.

J is TRBJ2-7 and V is TRBV28; no firm D call. CDR3 length: 12 amino acids. V lost 7 bases and J 3 bases, leaving 10 bases between the germline ends. CDR1 MDHEN and CDR2 SYDVKM come from the germline V gene. This CDR3 reads CASMGRFYEQYF. In DNA, the CDR3 is TGTGCCAGCATGGGCAGATTCTACGAGCAGTACTTC.

Only a few counts were recorded for this clonotype. This rearrangement joins TRBV7-8 to TRBJ2-6; D is ambiguous. Germline loops: CDR1 SGHVS, CDR2 FQNEAQ. Between the trimmed V and J ends, which lost 1 base and 5 bases, there was a span of 3 bases. The CDR3 totals 13 residues. The CDR3 DNA reads TGTGCCAGCAGCTTAGGGAGGGCCAACGTCCTGACTTTC. As protein: CASSLGRANVLTF.

V gene TRBV11-2 combines with J gene TRBJ2-5; the D is unclear. The CDR3 has 12 residues. The V and J ends lost 2 bases and 5 bases respectively, with 6 bases between them. Germline lookup yields CDR1 SGHAT and CDR2 FQNNGV. The CDR3: CASSLFAETQYF. The CDR3 DNA sequence: TGTGCCAGCAGCTTATTCGCGGAGACCCAGTACTTC.

The chain carries TRBV11-3 and TRBJ2-4; D possibly corresponds to TRBD1 (6 bases). Germline CDR1 is SGHNT and CDR2 is YENEEA. V was cut by 1 base and J by 8 bases, with 15 bases left in between. The CDR3 is 15 amino acids. CDR3 residues: CASSLVGTPEDIQYF. The CDR3 DNA sequence: TGTGCCAGCAGCTTAGTGGGGACACCCGAGGACATTCAGTACTTC.

This clonotype has only a few counts. J is TRBJ2-7 and V is TRBV11-1; no clear D. Germline values: CDR1 SGHAT, CDR2 FQDESV (reference sequence). The CDR3 is 17 amino acids. V was shortened by 3 bases and J by 4 bases, with 22 bases between the two germline ends. For the CDR3, the DNA is TGTGCCAGCAGCTTCTGTTATCACAAAGCAGAGGTATACGAGCAGTACTTC. Its protein is CASSFCYHKAEVYEQYF.

V and J are TRBV29-1 and TRBJ2-7; D is ambiguous. Germline CDR1 is SQVTM and CDR2 is ANQGSEA. CDR3 length: 11 amino acids. V dropped 4 bases and J dropped 3 bases, with 7 bases sitting between them. This chain's CDR3 is CSVAKNYEQYF. In DNA, the CDR3 is TGCAGCGTTGCGAAAAACTACGAGCAGTACTTC.

This clonotype was seen more than once but under ten times. The chain combines TRBV5-1 with TRBJ2-4, with unresolved D. Germline CDR1 SGHRS, CDR2 YFSETQ. V was shortened by 4 bases and J by 9 bases, with 14 bases between the two germline ends. The CDR3 has 13 amino acids. The chain's CDR3 is CASSEEYRGIQYF. DNA of the CDR3: TGCGCCAGCAGCGAGGAGTACAGAGGCATTCAGTACTTC.

The chain combines TRBV7-2 with TRBJ2-5, with 7 positions matching TRBD2. The CDR3 has 15 amino acids. Germline CDR1 is SGHTA and CDR2 is FQGNSA. V shed 5 bases and J 5 bases; nucleotides not matched to a gene: 11. The CDR3, as DNA: TGTGCCAGCAGCAACGTAGCGGGCTCTAGGGAGACCCAGTACTTC. Residues: CASSNVAGSRETQYF.

The chain combines TRBV7-3 with TRBJ2-1, with TRBD2 matching over 7 bases. CDR1 and CDR2 from the germline V gene are SGHTA and FQGTGA. Trimming cost V 5 bases and J 6 bases; bases outside gene matches: 7. This CDR3 region has 14 residues. The CDR3 sequence is CASSGAGMCNEQFF. The CDR3 DNA reads TGTGCCAGCAGCGGAGCGGGAATGTGCAATGAGCAGTTCTTC.

This clonotype occurred a few times. The rearrangement links TRBV6-2 or TRBV6-3 to TRBJ1-2; D unclear. The CDR3 covers 14 residues. Germline CDR1 is MNHEY and CDR2 is SVGEGT. V was trimmed by 0 bases and J by 5 bases, leaving 10 bases between them. As DNA, the CDR3 is TGTGCCAGCAGTTACTCGGGTCGAACGTATGGCTACACCTTC. This gives the protein CASSYSGRTYGYTF.

The chain has TRBV2 and TRBJ2-7, with D tentatively TRBD2 (5 bases). This CDR3 region has 14 residues. V lost 6 bases and J 4 bases, leaving 16 bases between the germline ends. The germline V gene encodes CDR1 SNHLY and CDR2 FYNNEI. The chain's CDR3 is CASSPVREKYEQYF. CDR3 in DNA: TGTGCCAGCAGCCCTGTGAGGGAGAAGTACGAGCAGTACTTC.

This chain links TRBV18 with TRBJ2-1; 10 bases fit TRBD2. Germline V lookup: CDR1 KGHSH, CDR2 LQKENI. V lost 3 bases and J lost 6; bases outside the gene matches: 5. The CDR3 consists of 15 residues. CDR3 in DNA: TGTGCCAGCTCACCGCCTAGGACTAGCGGCAATGAGCAGTTCTTC. This encodes CASSPPRTSGNEQFF.

This clonotype was picked up many times. The J gene is TRBJ2-5, the V gene TRBV6-6, with 7 bases that match TRBD1. This CDR3 is built from 14 residues. V gave up 6 bases and J gave up 1 base; unmatched junction bases: 5. CDR1 MNHNY and CDR2 SVGAGI come from the germline V gene (reference sequence). Written as DNA, the CDR3 is TGTGCCAGCAGACCACAGGGGATCCAAGAGACCCAGTACTTC. Amino acids: CASRPQGIQETQYF.

V gene TRBV20-1 combines with J gene TRBJ2-1; 12 nucleotides match TRBD2. In germline, CDR1 is DFQATT, CDR2 SNEGSKA (reference sequence). Germline trimming cut 7 bases from V and 8 bases from J; bases unmatched to any gene: 15. CDR3 length equals 16 residues. The CDR3 DNA follows: TGCAGTGTGCCGGGGGCCCTAGCGGGAGGGCCGGATGAGCAGTTCTTC. This gives the protein CSVPGALAGGPDEQFF.

The V and J genes are TRBV13 and TRBJ2-5, with D perhaps matching TRBD2 (7 bases). The end of the DNA aligns better with TRBJ2-7, so the J call may be wrong. The CDR3 runs 14 residues. Germline CDR1 is PRHDT and CDR2 is FYEKMQ (reference sequence). CDR3 residues: CASSFIGGRNEQYF. In DNA, the CDR3 is TGTGCCAGCAGCTTTATCGGGGGGCGGAACGAGCAGTACTTC.

The gene calls are TRBV7-2 and TRBJ2-1; perhaps TRBD2 as D (6 bases). Germline V gene lookup returns CDR1 SGHTA and CDR2 FQGNSA. V was pared by 2 bases and J by 0 bases, with 11 bases between. This CDR3 contains 16 residues. CDR3 in DNA: TGTGCCAGCAGCTTATCCGGCGGGGCCTCCTACAATGAGCAGTTCTTC. Translating it yields CASSLSGGASYNEQFF.

The chain is built from TRBV20-1 and TRBJ1-1, with 8 nucleotides matching TRBD1. The CDR3 extends over 15 amino acids. The V gene's germline CDR1 is DFQATT and CDR2 SNEGSKA (reference sequence). V lost 0 bases and J lost 5; bases outside the gene matches: 8. For the CDR3, the DNA is TGCAGTGCTAGAGATGGGAACAGGGGGTGGACTGAAGCTTTCTTT. Translated, it gives CSARDGNRGWTEAFF.

This clonotype occurred a few times. The CDR3 spells CASSPIGNEQFF. The CDR3, as DNA: TGCGCCAGCAGCCCCATAGGTAATGAGCAGTTCTTC. V usage is TRBV4-1 and J usage is TRBJ2-1, with D hard to call. V lost 4 bases and J lost 7, with 8 bases in between. The CDR3 loop spans 12 amino acids. Germline assignment: CDR1 MGHRA and CDR2 YSYEKL.

The table lists this clonotype with a few counts. The CDR3 reads CATSEAGLAGGFYNEQFF. The DNA of the CDR3 is TGTGCCACCAGTGAGGCGGGACTAGCGGGAGGTTTCTACAATGAGCAGTTCTTC. The rearrangement links TRBV24-1 to TRBJ2-1; TRBD2 agrees at 15 bases. Losses at the gene ends were 4 bases for V and 3 bases for J; bases not matched to a gene: 6. The CDR3 loop spans 18 amino acids. The germline V gene has CDR1 KGHDR and CDR2 SFDVKD.

This clonotype was found a few times. This sequence joins TRBV6-6 and TRBJ1-2; D uncertain. CDR1 and CDR2 from the germline V gene are MNHNY and SVGAGI (reference sequence). V gave up 0 bases and J gave up 3 bases, with 5 bases separating them. The length of the CDR3 is 13 residues. CDR3 region: CASSYSADYGYTF. The DNA of the CDR3 is TGTGCCAGCAGTTACTCGGCTGACTATGGCTACACCTTC.

This chain connects TRBV7-2 to TRBJ2-1, with D possibly TRBD2 on 5 matching bases. CDR3 length: 16 residues. From germline, CDR1 is SGHTA and CDR2 FQGNSA. V was shortened by 6 bases and J by 6 bases, with 21 bases between the two germline ends. The chain's CDR3 is CASSTGLLELGNEQFF. The DNA for the CDR3 is TGTGCCAGCAGTACCGGGCTACTAGAACTAGGCAATGAGCAGTTCTTC.

This clonotype was counted a few times. The J gene is TRBJ2-1, the V gene TRBV7-2, with D perhaps matching TRBD1 or TRBD2 (5 bases each). The germline gives CDR1 SGHTA, CDR2 FQGNSA. V lost 1 base and J 10 bases, leaving 17 bases between the germline ends. The CDR3 runs to 15 residues. CDR3 region: CASSLVLAGDGEQFF. The CDR3 bases are TGTGCCAGCAGCTTAGTTCTAGCTGGGGACGGGGAGCAGTTCTTC.

This clonotype was observed a handful of times. V usage is TRBV5-1 and J usage is TRBJ2-1; the match to TRBD2 covers 15 bases. There are 16 residues in the CDR3. J gave up 6 bases and V 3 bases, and 4 bases lay outside the gene matches. Per the germline V gene, CDR1 is SGHRS and CDR2 is YFSETQ. The CDR3 protein is CASSSEGLAGGNEQFF. In nucleotides, the CDR3 is TGCGCCAGCAGCTCGGAGGGACTAGCGGGAGGCAATGAGCAGTTCTTC.

This clonotype was recorded a few times. This rearrangement joins TRBV4-1 to TRBJ2-7, with 9 positions matching TRBD1. The V gene end was trimmed by 4 bases and the J gene end by 1 base; junction bases not matched to a gene: 17. Germline values: CDR1 MGHRA, CDR2 YSYEKL. This CDR3 is 19 amino acids long. Here the CDR3 reads CASSPDFRDRASVSYEQYF. CDR3 nucleotide sequence: TGCGCCAGCAGCCCCGATTTCCGGGACAGGGCGTCCGTTTCCTACGAGCAGTACTTC.

A single count supports this clonotype. V and J are TRBV27 and TRBJ1-1; 11 nucleotides line up with TRBD1. The trim removed 2 bases at V and 3 bases at J, leaving 2 bases unmatched. The germline gives CDR1 MNHEY, CDR2 SMNVEV (reference sequence). The CDR3 contains 15 residues. As DNA, the CDR3 is TGTGCCAGCAGTTTAAGGGACAGGGGGGACACTGAAGCTTTCTTT. Translated, it gives CASSLRDRGDTEAFF.

This CDR3 is CSAREQLSDTQYF. The CDR3 bases are TGCAGTGCTAGAGAGCAGCTTTCAGATACGCAGTATTTT. The genes are TRBV20-1 and TRBJ2-3; D gene unclear. The V gene's germline CDR1 is DFQATT and CDR2 SNEGSKA (reference sequence). V lost 0 bases to trimming and J lost 4 bases, with 8 bases between them. The CDR3 sequence is 13 residues long.

The chain is built from TRBV24-1 and TRBJ2-1, with D perhaps matching TRBD2 (6 bases). CDR3 length: 13 residues. Trimming took 2 bases from V and 12 from J, leaving 13 bases between them. The germline V gene encodes CDR1 KGHDR and CDR2 SFDVKD. The CDR3 loop is CATSDWGGRGQFF. CDR3 nucleotide sequence: TGTGCCACCAGTGATTGGGGCGGGCGGGGGCAGTTCTTC.